One and the same sample provided the 22 T cell receptor beta chains below, sequenced in a study of T cell repertoires in cytomegalovirus infection. For these receptors, no antigen is known. TCRdb processed the reads anew with MiXCR; each CDR3 protein has one entry. This table has some 500,000 distinct CDR3 sequences, 40% appearing once. The input for sequencing was cultured PBMCs, taken from culture after CMV antigen stimulation. All receptors come from a human donor in good health (CMV status not recorded). Some clones in this sample may be carry-over from other donors' samples.

This clonotype was observed a handful of times. CDR3 residues: CASSLQGPETQYF. In DNA form, the CDR3 reads TGTGCCAGCAGTTTGCAGGGACCAGAGACCCAGTACTTC. The chain joins TRBV28 to TRBJ2-5; D possibly matches TRBD1 or TRBD2 (5 bases each). The V gene's germline CDR1 is MDHEN and CDR2 SYDVKM. The V end lost 3 bases, the J end lost 4 bases, and 9 bases lay between the germline ends. This CDR3 has 13 amino acids.

The chain combines TRBV19 with TRBJ1-1, with D hard to call. Germline values: CDR1 LNHDA, CDR2 SQIVND (reference sequence). The V end was cut by 11 bases, the J end by 0 bases, with 16 bases between. The CDR3 loop spans 14 amino acids. CDR3 residues: CASNSVGMNTEAFF. Written as DNA, the CDR3 is TGTGCCTCAAATTCGGTAGGTATGAACACTGAAGCTTTCTTT.

The gene calls are TRBV7-6 and TRBJ2-2; 8 bases agree with TRBD2. The CDR3 totals 17 residues. The junction had 8 bases not matched to a gene; V was cut back by 1 base and J by 4 bases. Germline V lookup: CDR1 SGHVS, CDR2 FNYEAQ. The CDR3 loop is CASSLVKGLVGTGELFF. The CDR3 DNA sequence: TGTGCCAGCAGCTTAGTCAAGGGACTAGTAGGCACCGGGGAGCTGTTTTTT.

The V and J genes are TRBV4-1 and TRBJ1-2; D is possibly TRBD1 (5 bases). Germline V gene data show CDR1 as MGHRA and CDR2 as YSYEKL. The CDR3 is made up of 18 amino acids. V lost 5 bases, J lost 8 bases, and 30 bases lay in between. The CDR3, as DNA: TGCGCCAGCAGCGACACCGTCCCCCAACGAGGGGTAGGAGACGGCTACACCTTC. It is translated as CASSDTVPQRGVGDGYTF.

Ten or more counts support this clonotype. The chain carries TRBV7-2 and TRBJ1-2; D is ambiguous. The V gene's germline CDR1 is SGHTA and CDR2 FQGNSA. This CDR3 contains 13 residues. Trimming pared 0 bases from V and 3 bases from J, leaving 5 bases between. The CDR3 reads CASSLAQYYGYTF. CDR3 sequence (DNA): TGTGCCAGCAGCTTAGCGCAGTACTATGGCTACACCTTC.

This clonotype was detected only once. The rearrangement links TRBV12-3 or TRBV12-4 to TRBJ1-2, with 7 bases identical to TRBD1. The CDR3 contains 15 residues. V was pared by 6 bases and J by 3 bases, with 10 bases of the junction left unmatched. CDR3 amino acids: CASSRQGQTHYGYTF. DNA of the CDR3: TGTGCCAGCAGCCGACAGGGACAGACCCACTATGGCTACACCTTC.

This clonotype was counted between two and nine times. CDR3 protein: CASMGLASYQETQYF. The CDR3 DNA reads TGTGCCAGCATGGGACTAGCTTCGTACCAAGAGACCCAGTACTTC. This chain links TRBV27 with TRBJ2-5; 9 bases align to TRBD2. V was clipped by 7 bases and J by 0 bases; unmatched bases: 6. Germline V gene sequence: CDR1 MNHEY, CDR2 SMNVEV (reference sequence). The CDR3 extends over 15 amino acids.

In its sample, this clonotype was seen a few times. The gene calls are TRBV6-2 or TRBV6-3 and TRBJ1-1; weak D call: TRBD1 (5 bases). The CDR3 sequence is 14 residues long. In germline, CDR1 is MNHEY, CDR2 SVGEGT. V gave up 10 bases and J gave up 4 bases, with 19 bases separating them. In DNA form, the CDR3 reads TGTGCCACCAAAAAGGGGAGGGAACGCACTGAAGCTTTCTTT. Residues: CATKKGRERTEAFF.

This chain links TRBV6-6 with TRBJ2-5; 9 bases map to TRBD2. Germline lookup yields CDR1 MNHNY and CDR2 SVGAGI (reference sequence). This CDR3 contains 14 residues. Losses at the gene ends were 3 bases for V and 2 bases for J; bases not matched to a gene: 1. The CDR3: CASSYLAGQETQYF. CDR3 nucleotide sequence: TGTGCCAGCAGTTATCTAGCGGGGCAAGAGACCCAGTACTTC.

The genes are TRBV5-4 and TRBJ2-7; 7 bases fit TRBD1. V gave up 3 bases and J gave up 3 bases; unmatched junction bases: 12. The CDR3 consists of 16 residues. Looked up from germline, CDR1 is SGHNT and CDR2 is YYREEE (reference sequence). CDR3 residues: CASSSTTGTAGYEQYF. The CDR3, as DNA: TGTGCCAGCAGCTCGACAACTGGGACAGCAGGCTACGAGCAGTACTTC.

This sequence joins TRBV7-2 and TRBJ2-3; 7 bases align to TRBD2. Germline V gene data show CDR1 as SGHTA and CDR2 as FQGNSA. The trim removed 5 bases at V and 8 bases at J, leaving 19 bases unmatched. CDR3 length equals 17 residues. The CDR3, as DNA: TGTGCCAGCAGCCGTCGGCTTAGAGCGGTGGGGGGGGGTACGCAGTATTTT. Amino acids: CASSRRLRAVGGGTQYF.

This rearrangement joins TRBV20-1 to TRBJ1-5; D might be TRBD1 (5 bases). V lost 1 base and J lost 7, with 17 bases in between. The CDR3 loop spans 15 amino acids. Germline V CDR1 and CDR2: DFQATT, SNEGSKA (reference sequence). CDR3 loop: CSARARDVQWQPQHF. CDR3 sequence (DNA): TGCAGTGCTAGAGCCAGGGACGTCCAGTGGCAGCCCCAGCATTTT.

V usage is TRBV7-6 and J usage is TRBJ1-4; D is uncertain. The V and J ends lost 1 base and 2 bases respectively, with 23 bases between them. Germline CDR1 is SGHVS and CDR2 is FNYEAQ. CDR3 length: 20 residues. The CDR3 reads CASSLGRRLQTQGTNEKLFF. In DNA, the CDR3 is TGTGCCAGCAGCTTAGGGAGGAGGTTGCAGACCCAAGGGACTAATGAAAAACTGTTTTTT.

This clonotype has a single count. This rearrangement joins TRBV19 to TRBJ2-2; 11 nucleotides align to TRBD2. The CDR3 sequence is 19 residues long. The V gene end was trimmed by 1 base and the J gene end by 5 bases; junction bases not matched to a gene: 12. Looked up from germline, CDR1 is LNHDA and CDR2 is SQIVND (reference sequence). This chain's CDR3 is CASSIGASGRRGRTGELFF. The CDR3 DNA reads as TGTGCCAGTAGTATAGGGGCTAGCGGGAGGAGAGGAAGGACCGGGGAGCTGTTTTTT.

The sample holds a few counts of this clonotype. The gene calls are TRBV7-2 and TRBJ2-3; D is possibly TRBD2 (5 bases). The germline V gene has CDR1 SGHTA and CDR2 FQGNSA. CDR3 length equals 14 residues. Trimming pared 1 base from V and 6 bases from J, leaving 11 bases between. In nucleotides, the CDR3 is TGTGCCAGCAGCTTAGGACTAATTCCCGATACGCAGTATTTT. As protein: CASSLGLIPDTQYF.

This clonotype was observed at least ten times. The chain has TRBV7-2 and TRBJ2-5; D remains ambiguous. V was pared by 1 base and J by 3 bases, with 6 bases between. Germline CDR1 is SGHTA and CDR2 is FQGNSA. The CDR3 is 13 residues long. The CDR3 sequence is CASSLEREETQYF. The CDR3 DNA follows: TGTGCCAGCAGCTTAGAACGGGAAGAGACCCAGTACTTC.

Many counts were recorded for this clonotype. V gene TRBV7-9 combines with J gene TRBJ2-3; D gene uncertain. The CDR3 runs to 13 residues. Germline CDR1 reads SEHNR; CDR2 reads FQNEAQ (reference sequence). Deletions cut 5 bases from V and 4 bases from J, with 10 bases between. The CDR3 region is CASSHARADTQYF. The CDR3 nucleotides read TGTGCCAGCAGCCACGCGAGAGCAGATACGCAGTATTTT.

V and J are TRBV7-9 and TRBJ2-7; 9 bases are a match to TRBD1. In germline, CDR1 is SEHNR, CDR2 FQNEAQ (reference sequence). This CDR3 spans 17 amino acids. V was pared by 5 bases and J by 3 bases, with 14 bases of the junction left unmatched. CDR3 in DNA: TGTGCCAGCAGCGCAGCCGGGACCGGGACAGGGTTCTACGAGCAGTACTTC. This gives the protein CASSAAGTGTGFYEQYF.

This clonotype has a handful of counts. CDR3: CASSSMVGGLYSNQPQHF. CDR3 bases: TGTGCCAGCAGCTCAATGGTTGGGGGTCTCTATAGCAATCAGCCCCAGCATTTT. The chain links TRBV28 to TRBJ1-5, with D tentatively TRBD1 (5 bases). Per the germline V gene, CDR1 is MDHEN and CDR2 is SYDVKM. There are 18 residues in the CDR3. Trimming removed 6 bases at V and 0 bases at J, with 21 bases between.

The V and J genes are TRBV20-1 and TRBJ2-7; tentative D call: TRBD2 (5 bases). This CDR3 contains 13 residues. CDR1 is DFQATT, CDR2 SNEGSKA, per germline (reference sequence). Trimming removed 3 bases from V and 3 bases from J, with 12 bases in between. Here the CDR3 DNA reads TGCAGTGCTAGTAGCCCCGGGGTCTACGAGCAGTACTTC. This gives the protein CSASSPGVYEQYF.

The rearrangement joins TRBV11-2 to TRBJ2-7; D possibly corresponds to TRBD1 (6 bases). The CDR3 is made up of 14 amino acids. Looked up from germline, CDR1 is SGHAT and CDR2 is FQNNGV. The V end was cut by 3 bases, the J end by 2 bases, with 11 bases between. CDR3 loop: CASSFWSGAYEQYF. The CDR3 DNA is TGTGCCAGCAGCTTTTGGTCAGGGGCCTACGAGCAGTACTTC.

The V gene is TRBV4-1, the J gene TRBJ2-5, with D possibly matching TRBD2 (5 bases). The germline V and J ends were trimmed by 1 base and 4 bases, with 16 bases remaining between them. Germline CDR1 and CDR2: MGHRA and YSYEKL. The CDR3 is 16 residues long. Here the CDR3 DNA reads TGCGCCAGCAGCCAAGTAGGCCAGCGGAGAGGAGAGACCCAGTACTTC. Translated, it gives CASSQVGQRRGETQYF.